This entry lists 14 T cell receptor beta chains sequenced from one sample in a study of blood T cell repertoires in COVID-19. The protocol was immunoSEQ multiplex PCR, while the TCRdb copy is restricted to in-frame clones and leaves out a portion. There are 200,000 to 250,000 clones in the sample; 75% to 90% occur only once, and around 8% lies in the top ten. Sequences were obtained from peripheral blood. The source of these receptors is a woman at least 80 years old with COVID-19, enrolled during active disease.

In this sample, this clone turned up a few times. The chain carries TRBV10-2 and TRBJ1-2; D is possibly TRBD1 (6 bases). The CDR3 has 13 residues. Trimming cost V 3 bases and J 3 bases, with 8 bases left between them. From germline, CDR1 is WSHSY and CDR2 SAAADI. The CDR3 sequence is CASSDTGHYGYTF. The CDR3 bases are TGCGCCAGCAGTGATACAGGGCACTATGGCTACACCTTC.

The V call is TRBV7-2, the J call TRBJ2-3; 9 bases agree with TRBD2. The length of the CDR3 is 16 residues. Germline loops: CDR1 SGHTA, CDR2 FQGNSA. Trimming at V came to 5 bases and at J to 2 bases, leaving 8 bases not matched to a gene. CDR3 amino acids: CASSLTRLAATDTQYF. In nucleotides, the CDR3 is TGTGCCAGCAGCCTGACCAGACTAGCGGCCACAGATACGCAGTATTTT.

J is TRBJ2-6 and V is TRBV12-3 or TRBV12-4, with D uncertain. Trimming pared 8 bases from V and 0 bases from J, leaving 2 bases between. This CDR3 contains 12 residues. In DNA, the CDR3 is TGTGCCAGCTACTCTGGGGCCAACGTCCTGACTTTC. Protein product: CASYSGANVLTF.

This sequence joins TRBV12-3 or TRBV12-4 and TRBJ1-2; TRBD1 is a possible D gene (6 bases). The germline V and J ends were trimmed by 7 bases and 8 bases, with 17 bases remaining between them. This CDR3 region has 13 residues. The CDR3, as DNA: TGTGCCAGCACGCAGGGGTTTAAGAGCGGCTACACCTTC. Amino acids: CASTQGFKSGYTF.

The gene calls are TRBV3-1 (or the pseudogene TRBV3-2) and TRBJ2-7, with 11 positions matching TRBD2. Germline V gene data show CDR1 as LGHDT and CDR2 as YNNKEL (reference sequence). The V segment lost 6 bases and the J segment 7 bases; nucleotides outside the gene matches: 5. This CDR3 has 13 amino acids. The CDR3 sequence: CASRASGGYEQYF. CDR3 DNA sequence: TGTGCCAGCAGGGCTAGCGGGGGGTATGAGCAGTACTTC.

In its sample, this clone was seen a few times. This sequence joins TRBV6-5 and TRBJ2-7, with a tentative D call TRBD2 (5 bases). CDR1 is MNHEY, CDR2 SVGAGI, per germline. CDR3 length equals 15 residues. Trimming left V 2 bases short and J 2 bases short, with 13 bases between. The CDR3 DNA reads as TGTGCCAGCAGTTACGCCACTCCCGGGGCCTACGAGCAGTACTTC. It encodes CASSYATPGAYEQYF.

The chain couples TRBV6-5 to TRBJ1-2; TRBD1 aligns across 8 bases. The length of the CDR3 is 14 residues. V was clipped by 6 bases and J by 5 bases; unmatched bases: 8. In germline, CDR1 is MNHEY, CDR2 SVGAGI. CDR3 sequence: CASRGQGALYGYTF. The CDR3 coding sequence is TGTGCCAGCAGGGGTCAGGGGGCCCTGTATGGCTACACCTTC.

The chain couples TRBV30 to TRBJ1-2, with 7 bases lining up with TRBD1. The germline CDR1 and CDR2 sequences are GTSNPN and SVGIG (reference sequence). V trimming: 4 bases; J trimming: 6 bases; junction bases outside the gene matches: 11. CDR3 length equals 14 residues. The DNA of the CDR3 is TGTGCCTGGACCCCGGACAGGAGGGCGGATGGCTACACCTTC. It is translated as CAWTPDRRADGYTF.

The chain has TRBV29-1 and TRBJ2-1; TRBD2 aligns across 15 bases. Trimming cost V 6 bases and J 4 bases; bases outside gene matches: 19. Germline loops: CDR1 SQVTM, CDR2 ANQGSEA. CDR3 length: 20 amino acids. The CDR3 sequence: CSVLQGTSGRSNPLYNEQFF. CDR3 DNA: TGCAGCGTCCTACAGGGGACTAGCGGGAGGTCTAACCCACTATACAATGAGCAGTTCTTC.

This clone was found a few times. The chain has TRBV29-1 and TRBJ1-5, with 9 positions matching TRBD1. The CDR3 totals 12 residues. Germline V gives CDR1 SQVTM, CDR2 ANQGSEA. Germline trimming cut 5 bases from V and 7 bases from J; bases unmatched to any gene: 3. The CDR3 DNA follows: TGCAGCGTTCGACAGGGGGGACAGCCCCAGCATTTT. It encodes CSVRQGGQPQHF.

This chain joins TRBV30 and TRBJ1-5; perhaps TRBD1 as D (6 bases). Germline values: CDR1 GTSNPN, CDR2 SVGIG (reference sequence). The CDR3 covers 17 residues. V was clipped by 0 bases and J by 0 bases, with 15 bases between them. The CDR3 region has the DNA TGTGCCTGGAGTGTTTCCAGGGGATCTTATAGCAATCAGCCCCAGCATTTT. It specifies CAWSVSRGSYSNQPQHF.

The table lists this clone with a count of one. The CDR3 protein is CASRQRGGDDEQYF. The CDR3, as DNA: TGTGCCAGCAGGCAGCGAGGTGGAGACGACGAGCAGTACTTC. The genes are TRBV3-1 (or the pseudogene TRBV3-2) and TRBJ2-7; D is unclear. From germline, CDR1 is LGHDT and CDR2 YNNKEL (reference sequence). V lost 6 bases and J lost 5, with 17 bases in between. CDR3 length equals 14 residues.

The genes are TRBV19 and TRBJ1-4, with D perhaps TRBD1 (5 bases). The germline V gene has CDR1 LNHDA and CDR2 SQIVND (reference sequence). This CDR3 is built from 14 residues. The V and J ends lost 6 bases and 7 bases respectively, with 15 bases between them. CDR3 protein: CASRIIQGSEKLFF. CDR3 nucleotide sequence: TGTGCCAGTAGGATTATCCAGGGAAGTGAAAAACTGTTTTTT.

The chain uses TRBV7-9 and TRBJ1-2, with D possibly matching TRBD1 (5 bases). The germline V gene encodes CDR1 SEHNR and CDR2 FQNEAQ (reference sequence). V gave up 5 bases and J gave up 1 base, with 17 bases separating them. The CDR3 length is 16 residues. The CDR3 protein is CASSRGFATDNYGYTF. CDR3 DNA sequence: TGTGCCAGCAGCCGTGGGTTCGCGACAGATAACTATGGCTACACCTTC.